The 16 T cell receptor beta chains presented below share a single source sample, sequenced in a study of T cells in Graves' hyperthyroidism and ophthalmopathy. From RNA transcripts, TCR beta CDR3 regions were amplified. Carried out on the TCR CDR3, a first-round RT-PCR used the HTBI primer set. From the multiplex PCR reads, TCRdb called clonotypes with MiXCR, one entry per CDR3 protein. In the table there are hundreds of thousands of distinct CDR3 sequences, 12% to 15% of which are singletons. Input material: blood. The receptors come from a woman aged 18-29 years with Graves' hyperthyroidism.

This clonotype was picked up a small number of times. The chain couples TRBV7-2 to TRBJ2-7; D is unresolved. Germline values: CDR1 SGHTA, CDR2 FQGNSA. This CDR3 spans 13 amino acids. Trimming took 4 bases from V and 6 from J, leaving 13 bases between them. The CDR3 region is CASSYTWEPEQYF. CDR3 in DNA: TGTGCCAGCAGCTATACGTGGGAACCCGAGCAGTACTTC.

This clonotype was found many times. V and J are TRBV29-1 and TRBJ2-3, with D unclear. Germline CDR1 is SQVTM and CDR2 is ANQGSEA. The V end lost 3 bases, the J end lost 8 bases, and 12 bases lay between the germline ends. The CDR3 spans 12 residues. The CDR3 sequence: CSVEPDLGTQYF. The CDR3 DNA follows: TGCAGCGTTGAGCCGGACCTTGGTACGCAGTATTTT.

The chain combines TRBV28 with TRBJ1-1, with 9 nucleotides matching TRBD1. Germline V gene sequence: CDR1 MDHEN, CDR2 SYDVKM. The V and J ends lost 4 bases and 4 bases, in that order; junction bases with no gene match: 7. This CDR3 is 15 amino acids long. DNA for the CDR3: TGTGCCAGCAGTTCGGACAGGGGAGCCCTCACTGAAGCTTTCTTT. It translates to CASSSDRGALTEAFF.

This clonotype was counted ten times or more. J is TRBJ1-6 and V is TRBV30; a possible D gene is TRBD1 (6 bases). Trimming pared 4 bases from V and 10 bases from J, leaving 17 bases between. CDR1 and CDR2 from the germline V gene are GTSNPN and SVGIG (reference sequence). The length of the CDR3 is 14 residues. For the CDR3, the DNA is TGTGCCTGGACCCACAGGGACCGCGGCTCACCCCTCCACTTT. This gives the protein CAWTHRDRGSPLHF.

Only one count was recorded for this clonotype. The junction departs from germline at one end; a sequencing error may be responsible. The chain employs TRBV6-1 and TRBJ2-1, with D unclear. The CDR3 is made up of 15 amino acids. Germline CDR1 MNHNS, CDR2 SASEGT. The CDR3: CASSPTYSSYSEQFF. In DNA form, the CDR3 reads TGTGCCAGCAGTCCTACCTACTCTTCCTACAGTGAGCAGTTCTTC.

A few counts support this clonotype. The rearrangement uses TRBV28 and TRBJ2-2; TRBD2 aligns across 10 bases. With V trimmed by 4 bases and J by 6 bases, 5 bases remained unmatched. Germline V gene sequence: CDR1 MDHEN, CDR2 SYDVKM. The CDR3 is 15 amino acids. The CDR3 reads CASSYTGLASGELFF. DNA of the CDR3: TGTGCCAGCAGTTATACGGGACTAGCGTCCGGGGAGCTGTTTTTT.

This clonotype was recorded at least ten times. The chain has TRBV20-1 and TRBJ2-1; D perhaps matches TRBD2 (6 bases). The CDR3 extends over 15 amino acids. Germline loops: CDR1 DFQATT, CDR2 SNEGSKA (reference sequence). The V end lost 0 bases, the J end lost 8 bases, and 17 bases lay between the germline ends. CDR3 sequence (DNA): TGCAGTGCTAGAGAAGTAGCGGATCTTTACGATGAGCAGTTCTTC. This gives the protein CSAREVADLYDEQFF.

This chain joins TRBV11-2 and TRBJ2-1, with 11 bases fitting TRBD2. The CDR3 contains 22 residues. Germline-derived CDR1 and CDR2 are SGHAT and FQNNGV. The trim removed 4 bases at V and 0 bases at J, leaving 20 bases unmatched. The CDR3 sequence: CASSYDRWEIPGTSGSYNEQFF. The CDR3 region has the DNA TGTGCCAGCAGCTACGATAGGTGGGAGATACCCGGGACTAGCGGCTCCTACAATGAGCAGTTCTTC.

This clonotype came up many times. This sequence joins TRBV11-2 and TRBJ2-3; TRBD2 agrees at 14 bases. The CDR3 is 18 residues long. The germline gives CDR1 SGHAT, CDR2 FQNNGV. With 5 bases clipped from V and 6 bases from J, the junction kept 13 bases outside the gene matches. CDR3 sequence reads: CASSPGLAGAPLRDTQYF. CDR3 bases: TGTGCCAGCAGCCCGGGACTAGCGGGAGCTCCTTTAAGGGATACGCAGTATTTT.

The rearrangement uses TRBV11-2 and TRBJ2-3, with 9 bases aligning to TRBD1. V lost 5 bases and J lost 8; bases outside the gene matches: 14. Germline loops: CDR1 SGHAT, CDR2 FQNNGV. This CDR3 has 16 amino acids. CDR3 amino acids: CASSPRQGEVVSTQYF. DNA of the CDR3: TGTGCCAGCAGCCCTCGACAGGGGGAAGTCGTGAGTACGCAGTATTTT.

The CDR3 coding sequence is TGCAGCGTGAAGGGTAGTCTTACCCCTCTTGGCCACAATGAGCAGTTCTTC. Translated: CSVKGSLTPLGHNEQFF. The chain joins TRBV29-1 to TRBJ2-1; D is undetermined. From germline, CDR1 is SQVTM and CDR2 ANQGSEA. V shed 6 bases and J shed 5 bases, with 26 bases lying between them. The CDR3 runs to 17 residues.

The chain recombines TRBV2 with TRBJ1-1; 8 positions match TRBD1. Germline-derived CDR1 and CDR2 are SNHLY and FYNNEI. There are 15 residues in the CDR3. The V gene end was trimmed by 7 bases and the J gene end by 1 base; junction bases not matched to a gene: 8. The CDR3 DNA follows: TGTGCCAGCATCCACGACAGGGGAACGAACACTGAAGCTTTCTTT. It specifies CASIHDRGTNTEAFF.

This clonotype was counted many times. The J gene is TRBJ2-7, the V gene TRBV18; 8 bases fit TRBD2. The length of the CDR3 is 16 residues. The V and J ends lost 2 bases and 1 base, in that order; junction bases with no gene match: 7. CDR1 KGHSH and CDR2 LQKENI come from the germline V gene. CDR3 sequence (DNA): TGTGCCAGCTCACCAAGACCTAGCGGGTATTCCTACGAGCAGTACTTC. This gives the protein CASSPRPSGYSYEQYF.

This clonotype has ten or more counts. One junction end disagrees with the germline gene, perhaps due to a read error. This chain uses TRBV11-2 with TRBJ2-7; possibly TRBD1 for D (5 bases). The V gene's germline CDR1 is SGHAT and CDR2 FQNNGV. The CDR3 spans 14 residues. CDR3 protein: CASSPPGQYYGQYF. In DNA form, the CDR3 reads TGTGCCAGCAGCCCTCCAGGACAATATTACGGGCAGTACTTC.

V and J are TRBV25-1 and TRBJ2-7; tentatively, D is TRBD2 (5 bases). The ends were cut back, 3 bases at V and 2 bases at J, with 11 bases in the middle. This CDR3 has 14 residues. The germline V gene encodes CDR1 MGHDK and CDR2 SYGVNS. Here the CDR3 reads CASSESSGPYEQYF. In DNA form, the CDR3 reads TGTGCCAGCAGTGAGTCCAGCGGACCCTACGAGCAGTACTTC.

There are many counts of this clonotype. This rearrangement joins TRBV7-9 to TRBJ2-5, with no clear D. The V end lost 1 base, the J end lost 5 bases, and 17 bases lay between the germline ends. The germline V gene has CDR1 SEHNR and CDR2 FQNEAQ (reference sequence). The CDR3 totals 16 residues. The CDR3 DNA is TGTGCCAGCAGCTTAGGTCTGAGTTCACAGAGGGAGACCCAGTACTTC. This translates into CASSLGLSSQRETQYF. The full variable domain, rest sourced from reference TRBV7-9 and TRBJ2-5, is DTGVSQNPRHKITKRGQNVTFRCDPISEHNRLYWYRQTLGQGPEFLTYFQNEAQLEKSRLLSDRFSAERPKGSFSTLEIQRTEQGDSAMYLCASSLGLSSQRETQYFGPGTRLLVL.